Described below is a single T cell receptor (beta chain) sequence and its context. The target antigen is unknown. This sample was taken from a study of cytomegalovirus exposure and HLA in healthy donors. Study-wide context: Tens of millions of unique TCRs, all from HLA-typed donors, were included in an early release of the data.

Findings and limits, study-wide: Relative to equally common others, HLA-associated TCR beta chains showed greater clonal expansion in a later analysis. Earlier analysis found most TCR beta V segments productive about 87% or about 30% of the time.

60 Vbeta and 13 Jbeta primers were used in PCR. As processed by the authors: In a later analysis, the count reached 82 million or so unique TCR beta chains, with approximately 11 million shared. Using immunoSEQ multiplex PCR, the repertoire was profiled, and TCRdb retains in-frame clones only, with some absent. V and J calls and clone size are those listed in that table; D and trimming were worked out from the DNA. This repertoire shows 150,000 to 200,000 clones, more than 60% found once; its top ten account for 7%. The CDR3 is 14 amino acids. After removal of 5 bases from V and 6 bases from J, the junction contained 10 bases not matched to a gene. From germline, CDR1 is LGHNA and CDR2 YNFKEQ.

This rearrangement joins TRBV4-2 to TRBJ2-7; the match to TRBD1 covers 7 bases. The sequence was collected from a woman aged 40 to 50 in good health and CMV-seropositive. Sequenced material: PBMCs. CDR3 sequence (DNA): TGTGCCAGCAGCTTCGCCCGGGACAGAACCGAGCAGTACTTC. Protein sequence: CASSFARDRTEQYF.